The present TCR beta chain was sequenced within a study of blood T cell repertoires in COVID-19. On the study more broadly: PBMCs, B-cell-depleted T cells, or T cells were the source of the cDNA or gDNA that made up the material.

Germline CDR1 and CDR2: MDHEN and SYDVKM. J lost 1 base, V lost 10 bases, and 7 bases had no gene match. The CDR3 has 14 amino acids. Profiling relied on immunoSEQ multiplex PCR, and the TCRdb table lists in-frame clones only, not all of them. The sample lists over 60,000 clones, around 76% occurring once. Sequenced material: peripheral blood. The TCR was taken from a woman older than 75 with acute or convalescent COVID-19. The V and J genes are TRBV28 and TRBJ1-1, with TRBD1 matching over 9 bases. The DNA of the CDR3 is TGTGCCACGCGGACAGGGGCAACGAACACTGAAGCTTTCTTT. This encodes CATRTGATNTEAFF.